These 32 T cell receptor beta chains were sequenced from one sample in a study of blood T cell repertoires in COVID-19. Sequencing was performed with immunoSEQ multiplex PCR; in TCRdb, only in-frame clones are kept and a portion is missing. This repertoire shows hundreds of thousands of clones, approximately 90% found once; its top ten account for more than 3%. Specimen: peripheral blood. The receptors were sampled from a young woman who had recovered from COVID-19.

J is TRBJ2-1 and V is TRBV7-9; 9 bases are shared with TRBD2. V lost 1 base and J lost 10; bases outside the gene matches: 8. This CDR3 is 15 amino acids long. From germline, CDR1 is SEHNR and CDR2 FQNEAQ (reference sequence). CDR3 protein: CASSLERGRAVEQFF. Here the CDR3 DNA reads TGTGCCAGCAGCTTAGAGCGCGGGAGGGCCGTAGAGCAGTTCTTC.

The chain carries TRBV30 and TRBJ1-1; D remains ambiguous. Trimming shortened V by 2 bases and J by 8 bases, and 12 bases separated the two germline ends. CDR1 and CDR2 (germline): GTSNPN, SVGIG (reference sequence). The CDR3 is 12 residues long. CDR3 region: CAWSMSGWEAFF. CDR3 in DNA: TGTGCCTGGAGTATGTCAGGCTGGGAAGCTTTCTTT.

The chain has TRBV30 and TRBJ2-5, with 10 positions matching TRBD1. This CDR3 contains 14 residues. Trimming removed 2 bases from V and 7 bases from J; junction bases left unmatched: 7. Germline CDR1 GTSNPN, CDR2 SVGIG (reference sequence). CDR3 nucleotides: TGTGCCTGGAGTCGGGACAGGGGATTTGGGACCCAGTACTTC. This codes for CAWSRDRGFGTQYF.

V and J are TRBV11-2 and TRBJ2-1; D might be TRBD2 (6 bases). CDR1 is SGHAT and CDR2 is FQNNGV in the germline V gene. This CDR3 is built from 15 residues. With 6 bases removed from V and 8 bases from J, the gap between germline ends came to 20 bases. This chain's CDR3 is CASSPSRGFGDEQFF. Written as DNA, the CDR3 is TGTGCCAGCAGTCCCAGTCGGGGGTTTGGCGATGAGCAGTTCTTC.

The chain uses TRBV7-6 and TRBJ2-3; maybe TRBD1 (5 bases). Germline CDR1 SGHVS, CDR2 FNYEAQ. Trimming cost V 0 bases and J 1 base, with 8 bases left between them. This CDR3 has 15 amino acids. Here the CDR3 reads CASSLAPTGTDTQYF. CDR3 sequence (DNA): TGTGCCAGCAGCTTAGCGCCGACAGGCACAGATACGCAGTATTTT.

This clone was seen a few times. Other DNA sequences within the sample encode an identical CDR3. The rearrangement joins TRBV6-2 or TRBV6-3 to TRBJ2-7, with TRBD2 matching 13 bases. This CDR3 has 16 amino acids. Germline V gives CDR1 MNHEY, CDR2 SVGEGT. V shed 0 bases, J shed 4 bases, and the junction held 3 bases outside the gene matches. In DNA form, the CDR3 reads TGTGCCAGCAGTTACTCAAGGACTAGCGGGAGTTACGAGCAGTACGTC. Protein sequence: CASSYSRTSGSYEQYV.

The CDR3 region has the DNA TGTGCCAGCAGCTTGCAGGGACAGGGGGCTTCCGAAGCTTTCTTT. Translation gives CASSLQGQGASEAFF. The chain is built from TRBV5-6 and TRBJ1-1, with 12 bases identical to TRBD1. The germline V gene has CDR1 SGHDT and CDR2 YYEEEE. The ends lost 1 base at V and 8 bases at J; junction bases unmatched: 6. The CDR3 length is 15 residues. Using reference TRBV5-6 and TRBJ1-1 for the parts outside the CDR3, the full variable domain is DAGVTQSPTHLIKTRGQQVTLRCSPKSGHDTVSWYQQALGQGPQFIFQYYEEEERQRGNFPDRFSGHQFPNYSSELNVNALLLGDSALYLCASSLQGQGASEAFFGQGTRLTVV.

The V call is TRBV7-9, the J call TRBJ1-6; maybe TRBD1 (6 bases). Trimming took off 5 bases at V and 10 bases at J, with 18 bases between the two ends. The CDR3 runs 15 residues. Per germline, CDR1 SEHNR and CDR2 FQNEAQ (reference sequence). The CDR3, as DNA: TGTGCCAGCAGCACCAACAGGGATGGCGGCTCACCCCTCCACTTT. Translating it yields CASSTNRDGGSPLHF.

CDR3 loop: CASSSIIGSSYNEQFF. The CDR3 bases are TGTGCCAGCAGTTCCATAATTGGGAGCTCCTACAATGAGCAGTTCTTC. This rearrangement joins TRBV28 to TRBJ2-1; possible D gene TRBD2, 5 bases. The CDR3 loop spans 16 amino acids. Germline lookup yields CDR1 MDHEN and CDR2 SYDVKM. The V and J ends lost 4 bases and 0 bases respectively, with 13 bases between them.

V is TRBV29-1 and J is TRBJ1-5; TRBD1 is a possible D gene (5 bases). Deletions cut 4 bases from V and 0 bases from J, with 16 bases between. Germline-derived CDR1 and CDR2 are SQVTM and ANQGSEA. The CDR3 loop spans 16 amino acids. CDR3 bases: TGCAGCGTTGCGGGGGTGGGGCAGGATAGCAATCAGCCCCAGCATTTT. Protein sequence: CSVAGVGQDSNQPQHF.

This clone has only one observation. The V gene is TRBV6-2 or TRBV6-3, the J gene TRBJ2-3, with 11 bases identical to TRBD2. Germline-derived CDR1 and CDR2 are MNHEY and SVGEGT. Trimming removed 6 bases from V and 13 bases from J; junction bases left unmatched: 12. This CDR3 comprises 14 residues. The CDR3, as DNA: TGTGCCAGCAGCCTCACCCCCGTAGCGGGAGGGGAGTATTTT. This encodes CASSLTPVAGGEYF.

This chain uses TRBV2 with TRBJ1-5; D call uncertain. Germline assignment: CDR1 SNHLY and CDR2 FYNNEI. The CDR3 contains 14 residues. V lost 4 bases, J lost 0 bases, and 7 bases lay in between. In DNA, the CDR3 is TGTGCCAGCAGTGCCGTATATAGCAATCAGCCCCAGCATTTT. This gives the protein CASSAVYSNQPQHF.

The rearrangement uses TRBV15 and TRBJ2-1; D perhaps matches TRBD2 (5 bases). CDR1 and CDR2 (germline): LNHNV, YYDKDF (reference sequence). The CDR3 extends over 14 amino acids. Trimming left V 5 bases short and J 6 bases short, with 14 bases between. The CDR3 bases are TGTGCCACCAGCCTCCTGAGGGTCGGCAATGAGCAGTTCTTC. As protein: CATSLLRVGNEQFF.

J is TRBJ2-3 and V is TRBV5-4; perhaps TRBD2 as D (5 bases). V was pared by 5 bases and J by 8 bases, with 18 bases between. The CDR3 has 14 amino acids. CDR1 and CDR2 (germline): SGHNT, YYREEE (reference sequence). The CDR3 nucleotides are TGTGCCAGCAGTACTTCCTCGCTAGCTGGTACGCAGTATTTT. This sequence encodes CASSTSSLAGTQYF.

V is TRBV6-6 and J is TRBJ2-5; D is perhaps TRBD2 (6 bases). Per germline, CDR1 MNHNY and CDR2 SVGAGI (reference sequence). The CDR3 totals 13 residues. Trimming left V 11 bases short and J 5 bases short, with 18 bases between. CDR3 in amino acids: CAGSAGRQETQYF. CDR3 coding DNA: TGTGCCGGTTCCGCGGGACGGCAGGAGACCCAGTACTTC.

The CDR3 region is CASRNGTSGRRRSYEQYV. The CDR3 nucleotides are TGTGCCAGCAGGAACGGGACTAGCGGGAGGCGACGCTCCTACGAGCAGTACGTC. The chain employs TRBV2 and TRBJ2-7; the match to TRBD2 covers 15 bases. After removal of 6 bases from V and 0 bases from J, the junction contained 9 bases not matched to a gene. The CDR3 runs 18 residues. Germline V gene sequence: CDR1 SNHLY, CDR2 FYNNEI.

The chain combines TRBV7-9 with TRBJ1-4, with TRBD1 matching 7 bases. This CDR3 spans 18 amino acids. Trimming at V came to 5 bases and at J to 7 bases, leaving 19 bases not matched to a gene. Germline CDR1 and CDR2: SEHNR and FQNEAQ (reference sequence). CDR3 loop: CASSRTLERGLSSEKLFF. CDR3 DNA: TGTGCCAGCAGCCGTACCTTGGAGAGGGGGCTTAGCAGTGAAAAACTGTTTTTT.

This chain links TRBV11-2 with TRBJ1-1; D remains ambiguous. V was shortened by 0 bases and J by 2 bases, with 13 bases between the two germline ends. The CDR3 loop spans 16 amino acids. Germline-derived CDR1 and CDR2 are SGHAT and FQNNGV. The CDR3 spells CASSLDSRGLNTEAFF. CDR3 coding DNA: TGTGCCAGCAGCTTAGATTCCCGGGGTTTAAACACTGAAGCTTTCTTT.

The V gene is TRBV7-2, the J gene TRBJ2-2; tentatively, D is TRBD1 (5 bases). The V and J ends lost 1 base and 7 bases respectively, with 10 bases between them. There are 14 residues in the CDR3. The germline V gene has CDR1 SGHTA and CDR2 FQGNSA. CDR3 DNA sequence: TGTGCCAGCAGCTTAGGAAAGGGGCACGGGGAGCTGTTTTTT. It encodes CASSLGKGHGELFF.

This chain uses TRBV7-6 with TRBJ1-5; D is possibly TRBD1 (5 bases). Germline CDR1 reads SGHVS; CDR2 reads FNYEAQ. V lost 0 bases, J lost 3 bases, and 9 bases lay in between. This CDR3 contains 15 residues. The CDR3 sequence is CASSLALGVNQPQHF. The DNA for the CDR3 is TGTGCCAGCAGCTTAGCGTTAGGGGTCAATCAGCCCCAGCATTTT. Looking up the rest from reference TRBV7-6 and TRBJ1-5 gives the full variable domain: GAGVSQSPRYKVTKRGQDVALRCDPISGHVSLYWYRQALGQGPEFLTYFNYEAQQDKSGLPNDRFSAERPEGSISTLTIQRTEQRDSAMYRCASSLALGVNQPQHFGDGTRLSIL.

This chain uses TRBV5-5 with TRBJ2-3, with 7 bases lining up with TRBD2. V was pared by 0 bases and J by 2 bases, with 9 bases of the junction left unmatched. The V gene's germline CDR1 is SGHKS and CDR2 YYEKEE (reference sequence). The CDR3 covers 17 residues. The CDR3 bases are TGTGCCAGCAGCTTGGGGCAGGGCGGGAGTTACACAGATACGCAGTATTTT. Protein product: CASSLGQGGSYTDTQYF.

Comments on this clone: It may be a read error: a sequence one base away is much more abundant. The chain has TRBV11-2 and TRBJ2-1, with 11 bases aligning to TRBD2. The CDR3 is made up of 15 amino acids. Germline V CDR1 and CDR2: SGHAT, FQNNGV. Germline trimming cut 4 bases from V and 4 bases from J; bases unmatched to any gene: 3. CDR3 sequence: CASSSGLAEYNEQFF. CDR3 in DNA: TGTGCCAGCAGCTCGGGACTAGCGGAATACAATGAGCAGTTCTTC.

The table lists this clone with a count of one. The chain employs TRBV18 and TRBJ2-2; TRBD2 aligns across 7 bases. Germline assignment: CDR1 KGHSH and CDR2 LQKENI. J gave up 6 bases and V 2 bases, and 9 bases lay outside the gene matches. This CDR3 contains 16 residues. For the CDR3, the DNA is TGTGCCAGCTCACCAGATGGGGGGAGGGCTGCCGGGGAGCTGTTTTTT. Translation gives CASSPDGGRAAGELFF.

The chain employs TRBV5-4 and TRBJ1-3, with D tentatively TRBD1 (6 bases). Germline lookup yields CDR1 SGHNT and CDR2 YYREEE (reference sequence). The CDR3 contains 16 residues. Deletions cut 3 bases from V and 0 bases from J, with 13 bases between. The CDR3: CASSWGQTSSGNTIYF. The DNA of the CDR3 is TGTGCCAGCAGCTGGGGACAAACGAGCTCTGGAAACACCATATATTTT.

The rearrangement links TRBV10-1 to TRBJ2-7, with 9 bases that match TRBD1. The CDR3 is 13 amino acids. V lost 7 bases and J lost 4; bases outside the gene matches: 5. Germline V CDR1 and CDR2: WNHNN, SYGVQD (reference sequence). CDR3 in amino acids: CASNPGTGYEQYV. The CDR3 DNA is TGCGCCAGCAATCCCGGGACAGGGTACGAGCAGTACGTC.

This chain uses TRBV10-2 with TRBJ1-2; 9 nucleotides match TRBD1. The CDR3 spans 15 residues. With V trimmed by 6 bases and J by 4 bases, 9 bases remained unmatched. CDR1 is WSHSY and CDR2 is SAAADI in the germline V gene. In DNA form, the CDR3 reads TGCGCCAGCAGGGACCCGGGACAGGGATTCTATGGCTACACCTTC. Its protein is CASRDPGQGFYGYTF.

This chain links TRBV9 with TRBJ2-5; possibly TRBD2 for D (6 bases). V lost 0 bases, J lost 3 bases, and 9 bases lay in between. Germline assignment: CDR1 SGDLS and CDR2 YYNGEE. The CDR3 spans 14 residues. In nucleotides, the CDR3 is TGTGCCAGCAGCGTAGAAACGGGAGAAGAGACCCAGTACTTC. This translates into CASSVETGEETQYF.

Of note for this clone: Germline is not matched at one junction end, which may reflect a read error. The V and J genes are TRBV2 and TRBJ1-1, with D perhaps matching TRBD1 (6 bases). Looked up from germline, CDR1 is SNHLY and CDR2 is FYNNEI. CDR3 length equals 11 residues. The CDR3 loop reads CASRGAFKGVF. The CDR3 DNA sequence: TGTGCCAGCAGGGGTGCGTTTAAGGGGGTCTTT.

The V gene is TRBV4-3, the J gene TRBJ2-3; 8 nucleotides align to TRBD1. The CDR3 totals 15 residues. Germline assignment: CDR1 LGHNA and CDR2 YSLEER. Trimming cost V 2 bases and J 1 base; bases outside gene matches: 2. The CDR3 protein is CASSQMTGGTDTQYF. In nucleotides, the CDR3 is TGCGCCAGCAGCCAAATGACAGGGGGCACAGATACGCAGTATTTT.

The rearrangement uses TRBV6-5 and TRBJ1-5; unclear D gene. This CDR3 spans 14 amino acids. CDR1 is MNHEY and CDR2 is SVGAGI in the germline V gene. Between the trimmed V and J ends, which lost 8 bases and 2 bases, there was a span of 13 bases. The CDR3 sequence: CASASAGGNQPQHF. CDR3 bases: TGTGCCAGCGCCTCCGCCGGGGGCAATCAGCCCCAGCATTTT.

V and J are TRBV29-1 and TRBJ2-1; 7 bases are shared with TRBD1. Per the germline V gene, CDR1 is SQVTM and CDR2 is ANQGSEA. CDR3 length: 14 residues. In nucleotides, the CDR3 is TGCAGTTATACCGGGACAGTCTCCTACAATGAGCAGTTCTTC. Amino acid sequence: CSYTGTVSYNEQFF.

This CDR3 is CASSLRPSGTRAYEQYV. The DNA for the CDR3 is TGTGCCAGCAGCTTAAGGCCCAGCGGGACTAGGGCCTACGAGCAGTACGTC. The genes are TRBV7-8 and TRBJ2-7, with 8 bases lining up with TRBD2. The germline CDR1 and CDR2 sequences are SGHVS and FQNEAQ. The CDR3 is 17 amino acids. V lost 2 bases to trimming and J lost 2 bases; unmatched junction nucleotides: 11.